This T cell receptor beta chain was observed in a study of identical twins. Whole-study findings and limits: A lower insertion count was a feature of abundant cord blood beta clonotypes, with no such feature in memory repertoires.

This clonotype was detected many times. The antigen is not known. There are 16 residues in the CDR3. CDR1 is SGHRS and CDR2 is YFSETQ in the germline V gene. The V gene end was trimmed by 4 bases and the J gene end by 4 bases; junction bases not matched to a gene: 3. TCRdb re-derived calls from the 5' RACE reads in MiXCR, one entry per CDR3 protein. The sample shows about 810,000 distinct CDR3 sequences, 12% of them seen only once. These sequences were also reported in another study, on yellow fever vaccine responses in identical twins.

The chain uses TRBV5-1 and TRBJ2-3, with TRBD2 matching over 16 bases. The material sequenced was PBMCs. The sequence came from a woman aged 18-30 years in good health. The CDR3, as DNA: TGCGCCAGCAGCGGGGGACTAGCGGGAGGGCCAGATACGCAGTATTTT. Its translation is CASSGGLAGGPDTQYF.